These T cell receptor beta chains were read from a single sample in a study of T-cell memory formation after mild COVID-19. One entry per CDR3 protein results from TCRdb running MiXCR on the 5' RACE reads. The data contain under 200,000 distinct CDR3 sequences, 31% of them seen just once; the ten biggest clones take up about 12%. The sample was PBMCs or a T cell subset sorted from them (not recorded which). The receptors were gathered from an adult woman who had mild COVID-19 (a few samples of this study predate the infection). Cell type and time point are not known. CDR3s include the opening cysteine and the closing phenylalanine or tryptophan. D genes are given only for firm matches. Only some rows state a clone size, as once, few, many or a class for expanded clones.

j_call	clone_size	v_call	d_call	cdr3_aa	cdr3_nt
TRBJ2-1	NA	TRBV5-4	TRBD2	CASSPGGAGDYNEQFF	TGTGCCAGCAGCCCCGGTGGAGCGGGAGACTACAATGAGCAGTTCTTC
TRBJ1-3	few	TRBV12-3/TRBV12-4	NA	CASSFGISGNTIYF	TGTGCCAGCAGTTTCGGTATCTCTGGAAACACCATATATTTT
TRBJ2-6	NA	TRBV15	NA	CATREGTVYSGANVLTF	TGTGCCACCAGGGAGGGTACCGTTTACTCTGGGGCCAACGTCCTGACTTTC
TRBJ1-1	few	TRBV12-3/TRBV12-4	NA	CASSLNGNTEAFF	TGTGCCAGCAGCTTGAATGGGAACACTGAAGCTTTCTTT
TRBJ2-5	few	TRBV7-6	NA	CASSITGGGETQYF	TGTGCCAGCAGCATCACAGGTGGCGGGGAGACCCAGTACTTC
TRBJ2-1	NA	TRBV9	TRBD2	CASSVGTSGRIGEQFF	TGTGCCAGCAGCGTGGGGACTAGCGGGAGGATAGGTGAGCAGTTCTTC
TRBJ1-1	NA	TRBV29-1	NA	CSTDRLDDTEAFF	TGCAGCACCGACAGACTTGATGACACTGAAGCTTTCTTT
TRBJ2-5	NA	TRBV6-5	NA	CASSYSPLGQETQYF	TGTGCCAGCAGTTACTCCCCACTGGGCCAAGAGACCCAGTACTTC
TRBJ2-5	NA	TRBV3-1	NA	CASSQERLETQYF	TGTGCCAGCAGCCAAGAAAGGTTAGAGACCCAGTACTTC
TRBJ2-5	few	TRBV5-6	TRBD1	CASSTDREGTPETQYF	TGTGCCAGCAGCACCGACAGGGAAGGAACCCCAGAGACCCAGTACTTC
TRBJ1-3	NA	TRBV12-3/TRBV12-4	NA	CASSLRTLALSGNTIYF	TGTGCCAGCAGTTTGCGGACCCTGGCCCTCTCTGGAAACACCATATATTTT
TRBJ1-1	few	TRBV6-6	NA	CASSYPAMNTEAFF	TGTGCCAGCAGTTACCCAGCGATGAACACTGAAGCTTTCTTT
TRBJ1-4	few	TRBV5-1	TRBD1	CASSGAGQGGEKLFF	TGCGCCAGCAGCGGGGCTGGACAGGGCGGTGAAAAACTGTTTTTT
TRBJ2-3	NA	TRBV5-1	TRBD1	CASSLQGGETDTQYF	TGCGCCAGCAGCCTACAGGGGGGCGAGACAGATACGCAGTATTTT
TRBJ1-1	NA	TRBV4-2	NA	CASSQGPNTEAFF	TGTGCCAGCAGCCAGGGACCGAACACTGAAGCTTTCTTT
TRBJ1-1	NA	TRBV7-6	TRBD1	CASSQFDRVGTEAFF	TGTGCCAGCAGCCAATTCGACAGGGTTGGCACTGAAGCTTTCTTT
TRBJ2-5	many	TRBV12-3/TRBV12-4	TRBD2	CASSLAGGSTQYF	TGTGCCAGCAGTCTAGCGGGAGGTTCTACCCAGTACTTC
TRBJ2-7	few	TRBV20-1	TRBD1	CSARDTGTGSSYEQYF	TGCAGTGCTAGAGACACCGGGACAGGGAGCTCCTACGAGCAGTACTTC
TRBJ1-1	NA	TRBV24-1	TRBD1	CATSDPGTGGSEAFF	TGTGCCACCAGTGATCCCGGGACAGGGGGTTCGGAAGCTTTCTTT
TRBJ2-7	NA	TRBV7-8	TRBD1	CASSLTGGDEQYF	TGTGCCAGCAGCCTGACAGGGGGCGACGAGCAGTACTTC
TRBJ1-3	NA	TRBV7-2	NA	CASSLRGSQNTIYF	TGTGCCAGCAGCTTACGAGGGTCTCAAAACACCATATATTTT
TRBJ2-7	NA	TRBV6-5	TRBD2	CASIPRGGRRQYF	TGTGCCAGCATCCCCCGGGGAGGGAGGAGGCAGTACTTC
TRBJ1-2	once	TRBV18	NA	CASSSSSGGSGYTF	TGTGCCAGCTCATCCTCCTCCGGGGGTTCTGGCTACACCTTC
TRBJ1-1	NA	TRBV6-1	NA	CASSDPNRDAEAFF	TGTGCCAGCAGTGACCCGAATCGGGACGCTGAAGCTTTCTTT
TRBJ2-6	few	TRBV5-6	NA	CASSPTGRSSGANVLTF	TGTGCCAGCAGCCCTACCGGACGGTCCTCTGGGGCCAACGTCCTGACTTTC
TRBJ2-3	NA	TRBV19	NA	CASSIRAGAATDTQYF	TGTGCCAGTAGTATAAGGGCAGGGGCGGCTACAGATACGCAGTATTTT
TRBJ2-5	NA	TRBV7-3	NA	CASSSGGLALNGETQYF	TGTGCCAGCAGCTCAGGGGGGCTAGCGCTAAACGGGGAGACCCAGTACTTC
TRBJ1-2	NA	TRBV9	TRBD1	CASSVKPGQGYGYTF	TGTGCCAGCAGCGTAAAACCGGGACAGGGTTATGGCTACACCTTC
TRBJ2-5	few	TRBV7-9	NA	CASSTNGLKETQYF	TGTGCCAGCAGCACGAATGGACTAAAGGAGACCCAGTACTTC
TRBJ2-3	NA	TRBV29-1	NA	CSVDVTPSTDTQYF	TGCAGCGTTGACGTGACTCCTAGCACAGATACGCAGTATTTT
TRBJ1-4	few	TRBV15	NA	CATSRDTVNEKLFF	TGTGCCACCAGCAGAGATACGGTTAACGAAAAACTGTTTTTT
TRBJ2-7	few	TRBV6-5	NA	CASSPDRSYGEQYF	TGTGCCAGCAGCCCCGACAGGTCCTACGGGGAGCAGTACTTC
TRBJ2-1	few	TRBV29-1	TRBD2	CSVAASGYYNEQFF	TGCAGCGTGGCGGCTAGCGGTTACTACAATGAGCAGTTCTTC
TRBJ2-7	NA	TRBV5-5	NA	CASSRGVEQYF	TGTGCCAGCAGCAGGGGGGTCGAGCAGTACTTC
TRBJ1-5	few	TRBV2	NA	CASSSDGNQPQHF	TGTGCCAGCAGTTCGGACGGGAATCAGCCCCAGCATTTT
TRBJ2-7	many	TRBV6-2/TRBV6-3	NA	CASSYGQSEQYF	TGTGCCAGCAGTTATGGACAAAGCGAGCAGTACTTC
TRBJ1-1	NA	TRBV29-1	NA	CSVFREGEAFF	TGCAGCGTCTTCAGGGAAGGTGAAGCTTTCTTT
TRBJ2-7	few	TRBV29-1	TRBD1	CSVGQDSYEQYF	TGCAGCGTCGGACAGGACTCCTACGAGCAGTACTTC
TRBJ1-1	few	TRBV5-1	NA	CASSLGSPSMNTEAFF	TGCGCCAGCAGCTTGGGTAGCCCCTCCATGAACACTGAAGCTTTCTTT
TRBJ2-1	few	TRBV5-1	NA	CASSLVPGFSSYNEQFF	TGCGCCAGCAGCTTGGTACCGGGGTTCAGCTCCTACAATGAGCAGTTCTTC
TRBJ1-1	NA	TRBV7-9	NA	CASSVPGHLDTEAFF	TGTGCCAGCAGCGTACCTGGACACCTGGACACTGAAGCTTTCTTT
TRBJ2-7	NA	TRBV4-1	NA	CASSHKAGAEYEQYF	TGCGCCAGCAGCCACAAGGCGGGGGCCGAATACGAGCAGTACTTC
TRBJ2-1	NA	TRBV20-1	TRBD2	CSAPRVSGTFSYNEQFF	TGCAGTGCTCCCCGGGTTAGCGGGACCTTCTCCTACAATGAGCAGTTCTTC
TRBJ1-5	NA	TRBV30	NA	CAWSVQGSRPQHF	TGTGCCTGGAGTGTACAGGGCAGCAGGCCCCAGCATTTT
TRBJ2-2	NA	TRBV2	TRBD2	CASSGLAGGAGELFF	TGTGCCAGCAGTGGACTAGCGGGAGGAGCCGGGGAGCTGTTTTTT
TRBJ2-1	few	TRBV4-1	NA	CASSHSTGYNEQFF	TGCGCCAGCAGCCATTCCACAGGGTACAATGAGCAGTTCTTC
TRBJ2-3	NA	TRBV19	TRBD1	CASSIIGTADTQYF	TGTGCCAGTAGTATAATCGGGACAGCGGATACGCAGTATTTT
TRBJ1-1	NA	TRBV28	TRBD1	CASSGDRRNTEAFF	TGTGCCAGCAGCGGGGACAGGAGGAACACTGAAGCTTTCTTT
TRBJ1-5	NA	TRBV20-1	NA	CSARGVRREPQHF	TGCAGTGCTAGAGGGGTCCGCAGGGAGCCCCAGCATTTT
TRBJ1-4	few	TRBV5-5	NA	CASSPGQIDEKLFF	TGTGCCAGCAGCCCAGGACAGATAGATGAAAAACTGTTTTTT
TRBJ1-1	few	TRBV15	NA	CATSRDLREAFF	TGTGCCACCAGCAGAGATCTAAGGGAAGCTTTCTTT
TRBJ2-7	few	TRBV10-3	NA	CAISGTALSYEQYF	TGTGCCATCAGTGGGACAGCCCTCTCCTACGAGCAGTACTTC
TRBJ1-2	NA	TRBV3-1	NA	CASSPTGIGYTF	TGTGCCAGCAGCCCCACCGGGATTGGCTACACCTTC
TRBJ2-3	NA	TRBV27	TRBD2	CASSLLAGGGTDTQYF	TGTGCCAGCAGTTTACTAGCGGGGGGGGGCACAGATACGCAGTATTTT
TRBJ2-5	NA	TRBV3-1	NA	CASSYKGVETQYF	TGTGCCAGCAGCTATAAGGGGGTAGAGACCCAGTACTTC
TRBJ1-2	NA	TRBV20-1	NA	CSAPVGGVDGYTF	TGCAGTGCCCCGGTCGGAGGGGTGGATGGCTACACCTTC
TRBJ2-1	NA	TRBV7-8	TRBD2	CASSLSILAGYNEQFF	TGTGCCAGCAGCTTATCAATCCTAGCGGGATACAATGAGCAGTTCTTC
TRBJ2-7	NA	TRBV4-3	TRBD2	CASSPTLAGDSYEQYF	TGCGCCAGCAGCCCCACCCTAGCGGGAGATTCCTACGAGCAGTACTTC
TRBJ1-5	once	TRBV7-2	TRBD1	CASSLGQGRNQPQHF	TGTGCCAGCAGCTTAGGACAGGGGAGGAATCAGCCCCAGCATTTT